Sequencing of this T cell receptor (beta chain) was carried out in a study of blood T cell repertoires in COVID-19. The V segment lost 3 bases and the J segment 4 bases; nucleotides outside the gene matches: 6. The CDR3 consists of 15 residues. Germline values: CDR1 LNHDA, CDR2 SQIVND (reference sequence). Sequencing was performed with immunoSEQ multiplex PCR; in TCRdb, only in-frame clones are kept and a portion is missing. The sample includes 130,000 to 150,000 clones, 65% to 90% of them seen just once. The receptor comes from a woman in her forties or fifties in a cohort sampled during active or convalescent COVID-19. V and J are TRBV19 and TRBJ1-2; 9 bases align to TRBD1. The material sequenced was peripheral blood. The DNA for the CDR3 is TGTGCCAGTAGTATGGCGGGACAGGGTTTCTATGGCTACACCTTC. Translated, it gives CASSMAGQGFYGYTF.